Following are 27 T cell receptor beta chains from one sample sequenced in a study of cytomegalovirus exposure and HLA in healthy donors. PCR employed 60 Vbeta and 13 Jbeta primers. Libraries were prepared by immunoSEQ multiplex PCR; TCRdb keeps only in-frame clonotypes and omits some of them. The sample includes about 55,000 clones. The sequenced material came from PBMCs. The receptors were gathered from a man aged 45-60 years in good health and CMV-seropositive.

V and J are TRBV30 and TRBJ1-1, with D uncertain. Looked up from germline, CDR1 is GTSNPN and CDR2 is SVGIG (reference sequence). The CDR3 sequence is 12 residues long. Trimming left V 4 bases short and J 5 bases short, with 11 bases between. The CDR3 region is CAWTEGGTEAFF. CDR3 DNA: TGTGCCTGGACCGAGGGAGGGACTGAAGCTTTCTTT.

The chain is built from TRBV30 and TRBJ1-6, with a weak D call TRBD1 (5 bases). The CDR3 totals 13 residues. V dropped 7 bases and J dropped 3 bases, with 10 bases sitting between them. Germline V gene sequence: CDR1 GTSNPN, CDR2 SVGIG (reference sequence). As DNA, the CDR3 is TGTGCCTCACAGGATTTCTATAATTCACCCCTCCACTTT. As protein: CASQDFYNSPLHF.

The CDR3 DNA reads as TGTGCCAGCAGCCCCTTGACAGGCGTCAATGAGCAGTTCTTC. Its protein is CASSPLTGVNEQFF. The chain uses TRBV5-6 and TRBJ2-1; TRBD1 might be the D (6 bases). V lost 4 bases and J 6 bases, leaving 14 bases between the germline ends. The CDR3 spans 14 residues. CDR1 is SGHDT, CDR2 YYEEEE, per germline.

The chain has TRBV19 and TRBJ2-7; maybe TRBD1 (6 bases). CDR1 and CDR2 from the germline V gene are LNHDA and SQIVND (reference sequence). V shed 5 bases and J shed 1 base, with 12 bases lying between them. The CDR3 length is 14 residues. The CDR3 here is CASSLGAASYEQYF. The CDR3 DNA reads as TGTGCCAGTAGTTTGGGGGCAGCATCCTACGAGCAGTACTTC. Using reference TRBV19 and TRBJ2-7 for the parts outside the CDR3, the full variable domain is DGGITQSPKYLFRKEGQNVTLSCEQNLNHDAMYWYRQDPGQGLRLIYYSQIVNDFQKGDIAEGYSVSREKKESFPLTVTSAQKNPTAFYLCASSLGAASYEQYFGPGTRLTVT.

The CDR3 nucleotides read TGTGCCAGCAGTGAGGGGCGGCCCGATGAGCAGTTCTTC. This encodes CASSEGRPDEQFF. V usage is TRBV6-4 and J usage is TRBJ2-1; TRBD1 might be the D (5 bases). The CDR3 has 13 residues. CDR1 is MRHNA and CDR2 is SNTAGT in the germline V gene. V dropped 3 bases and J dropped 8 bases, with 11 bases sitting between them.

The genes are TRBV7-8 and TRBJ2-1; TRBD1 aligns across 11 bases. The CDR3 totals 17 residues. Germline trimming cut 6 bases from V and 5 bases from J; bases unmatched to any gene: 12. The V gene's germline CDR1 is SGHVS and CDR2 FQNEAQ. The CDR3 nucleotides are TGTGCCAGCAGGTTACCCGGGACAGGGGGTGAAGACAATGAGCAGTTCTTC. It yields the protein CASRLPGTGGEDNEQFF.

J is TRBJ1-3 and V is TRBV11-2; the D is unclear. The CDR3 is made up of 13 amino acids. V was cut by 1 base and J by 5 bases, with 6 bases left in between. Germline CDR1 reads SGHAT; CDR2 reads FQNNGV. CDR3 loop: CASSLGARNTIYF. The CDR3 nucleotides read TGTGCCAGCAGCTTAGGGGCCCGAAACACCATATATTTT.

This chain connects TRBV18 to TRBJ1-5; D uncertain. The CDR3 is 14 amino acids. Trimming took 3 bases from V and 6 from J, leaving 12 bases between them. CDR1 is KGHSH, CDR2 LQKENI, per germline. DNA for the CDR3: TGTGCCAGCTCACCTGAAGCTAAGAGTCAGCCCCAGCATTTT. Protein product: CASSPEAKSQPQHF.

The chain joins TRBV29-1 to TRBJ1-2; D perhaps matches TRBD1 (6 bases). The germline CDR1 and CDR2 sequences are SQVTM and ANQGSEA. Trimming shortened V by 6 bases and J by 8 bases, and 10 bases separated the two germline ends. The CDR3 consists of 10 residues. The CDR3 loop reads CSVQGSGYTF. As DNA, the CDR3 is TGCAGCGTCCAGGGGTCGGGCTACACCTTC.

CDR3: CAWKKTLTGTQYF. CDR3 DNA: TGTGCCTGGAAGAAAACCCTTACAGGGACCCAGTACTTC. The chain joins TRBV30 to TRBJ2-5; D is perhaps TRBD1 (5 bases). CDR3 length equals 13 residues. Trimming shortened V by 4 bases and J by 7 bases, and 16 bases separated the two germline ends. The germline gives CDR1 GTSNPN, CDR2 SVGIG (reference sequence). The full variable domain, rest sourced from reference TRBV30 and TRBJ2-5, is SQTIHQWPATLVQPVGSPLSLECTVEGTSNPNLYWYRQAAGRGLQLLFYSVGIGQISSEVPQNLSASRPQDRQFILSSKKLLLSDSGFYLCAWKKTLTGTQYFGPGTRLLVL.

The rearrangement links TRBV18 to TRBJ1-2; TRBD1 matches 7 bases. Trimming cost V 3 bases and J 0 bases; bases outside gene matches: 4. This CDR3 spans 15 amino acids. Germline-derived CDR1 and CDR2 are KGHSH and LQKENI. This CDR3 reads CASSPGQPTNYGYTF. DNA of the CDR3: TGTGCCAGCTCACCGGGACAGCCGACTAACTATGGCTACACCTTC.

The chain links TRBV29-1 to TRBJ2-7, with TRBD2 matching 10 bases. This CDR3 is built from 15 residues. CDR1 is SQVTM, CDR2 ANQGSEA, per germline. V shed 2 bases, J shed 0 bases, and the junction held 4 bases outside the gene matches. Here the CDR3 reads CSVELAGENSYEQYF. The CDR3, as DNA: TGCAGCGTTGAACTAGCGGGAGAGAACTCCTACGAGCAGTACTTC.

The chain is built from TRBV11-2 and TRBJ2-7; 9 positions match TRBD2. The CDR3 totals 14 residues. Trimming took 6 bases from V and 0 from J; bases not matched to a gene: 3. Germline assignment: CDR1 SGHAT and CDR2 FQNNGV. As DNA, the CDR3 is TGTGCCAGCAGGGTAGCGGGGGCCTCCTACGAGCAGTACTTC. This gives the protein CASRVAGASYEQYF.

The rearrangement links TRBV5-4 to TRBJ2-6, with TRBD1 matching 9 bases. Germline V gene data show CDR1 as SGHNT and CDR2 as YYREEE (reference sequence). This CDR3 has 16 amino acids. V was clipped by 2 bases and J by 2 bases; unmatched bases: 2. CDR3 nucleotides: TGTGCCAGCAGCTTACAGGGGGCAGCTGGGGCCAACGTCCTGACTTTC. It is translated as CASSLQGAAGANVLTF.

CDR3 amino acids: CASSQTQGSYEQYF. The CDR3 DNA reads TGTGCCAGTAGTCAAACTCAGGGGTCCTACGAGCAGTACTTC. The chain links TRBV19 to TRBJ2-7, with D maybe TRBD1 (6 bases). CDR3 size: 14 residues. The germline V and J ends were trimmed by 5 bases and 1 base, with 12 bases remaining between them. Germline CDR1 reads LNHDA; CDR2 reads SQIVND (reference sequence).

This chain uses TRBV11-2 with TRBJ2-7; 11 bases match TRBD1. The CDR3 has 15 amino acids. Trimming removed 5 bases from V and 0 bases from J; junction bases left unmatched: 3. Germline values: CDR1 SGHAT, CDR2 FQNNGV. The CDR3 DNA is TGTGCCAGCAGCACGGACAGGGGGCGCTCCTACGAGCAGTACTTC. This encodes CASSTDRGRSYEQYF.

The V call is TRBV30, the J call TRBJ2-3, with TRBD1 identical over 7 bases. From germline, CDR1 is GTSNPN and CDR2 SVGIG (reference sequence). The V segment lost 0 bases and the J segment 2 bases; nucleotides outside the gene matches: 8. The CDR3 length is 16 residues. The CDR3 here is CAWSVRRTGATDTQYF. CDR3 bases: TGTGCCTGGAGTGTACGGCGGACAGGAGCCACAGATACGCAGTATTTT.

Details on this clone: The junction differs from germline at one of its ends, possibly a read error. The V and J genes are TRBV10-3 and TRBJ2-1; weak D call: TRBD2 (6 bases). CDR1 is ENHRY and CDR2 is SYGVKD in the germline V gene. The CDR3 length is 15 residues. The CDR3 coding sequence is TGTGCCATCAGTGGGGGGGATGGCTCCGACAATGAGCAGTTCTTC. As protein: CAISGGDGSDNEQFF.

The rearrangement links TRBV18 to TRBJ1-5, with D possibly matching TRBD1 (5 bases). V was pared by 8 bases and J by 6 bases, with 23 bases between. CDR3 length: 16 residues. Germline CDR1 and CDR2: KGHSH and LQKENI. This CDR3 reads CASTSSGPSGGQPQHF. Here the CDR3 DNA reads TGTGCCAGCACATCCTCGGGGCCCTCGGGAGGTCAGCCCCAGCATTTT.

The chain combines TRBV25-1 with TRBJ2-7; D remains unclear. CDR1 and CDR2 (germline): MGHDK, SYGVNS. The CDR3 extends over 11 amino acids. Trimming took 4 bases from V and 9 from J, leaving 10 bases between them. The CDR3 is CASSGPRGQYF. Written as DNA, the CDR3 is TGTGCCAGCAGTGGACCCAGAGGGCAGTACTTC.

The chain employs TRBV6-5 and TRBJ2-1, with a weak D call TRBD2 (6 bases). Germline-derived CDR1 and CDR2 are MNHEY and SVGAGI. V lost 7 bases and J lost 2, with 12 bases in between. The CDR3 is 14 amino acids. The CDR3 region is CASTHGGAYNEQFF. In DNA form, the CDR3 reads TGTGCCAGCACCCACGGGGGTGCCTACAATGAGCAGTTCTTC.

The gene calls are TRBV18 and TRBJ1-5; TRBD1 might be the D (6 bases). CDR1 is KGHSH and CDR2 is LQKENI in the germline V gene. The V end was cut by 2 bases, the J end by 4 bases, with 6 bases between. This CDR3 spans 13 amino acids. This CDR3 reads CASSPGQNQPQHF. The CDR3 nucleotides read TGTGCCAGCTCACCAGGACAGAATCAGCCCCAGCATTTT.

In the case of this clone: At one of its ends the junction is not consistent with the germline gene, which may arise from a read error. The chain is built from TRBV7-7 and TRBJ1-3; tentative D call: TRBD1 (6 bases). In germline, CDR1 is SSHAT, CDR2 FNYEAQ (reference sequence). This CDR3 has 16 amino acids. The CDR3 is CASSLVNRVSGNTIYF. CDR3 nucleotides: TGTGCTAGCAGCTTAGTTAACAGGGTCTCTGGAAACACCATATATTTT.

The CDR3 DNA is TGTGCCAGCTCACCACCGCGAACGGTCTCTGGAAACACCATATATTTT. Protein sequence: CASSPPRTVSGNTIYF. The V and J genes are TRBV18 and TRBJ1-3, with D unresolved. V was trimmed by 0 bases and J by 0 bases, leaving 9 bases between them. The CDR3 is 16 residues long. Germline loops: CDR1 KGHSH, CDR2 LQKENI.

The chain employs TRBV7-2 and TRBJ2-4, with TRBD2 as a possible D gene (6 bases). Trimming pared 1 base from V and 7 bases from J, leaving 14 bases between. Per germline, CDR1 SGHTA and CDR2 FQGNSA. The CDR3 has 15 amino acids. The CDR3 nucleotides are TGTGCCAGCAGCTTAGAGGACTACACTCTTAACATTCAGTACTTC. Translation: CASSLEDYTLNIQYF.

The chain joins TRBV5-6 to TRBJ2-7; D uncertain. Germline assignment: CDR1 SGHDT and CDR2 YYEEEE. V lost 0 bases, J lost 3 bases, and 4 bases lay in between. The CDR3 spans 12 residues. The CDR3 region is CASSLGYYEQYF. CDR3 DNA: TGTGCCAGCAGCTTGGGTTACTACGAGCAGTACTTC.

This chain uses TRBV6-5 with TRBJ2-7; 9 bases are a match to TRBD1. V was pared by 6 bases and J by 1 base, with 7 bases of the junction left unmatched. The CDR3 has 15 residues. Germline V lookup: CDR1 MNHEY, CDR2 SVGAGI. The CDR3 nucleotides read TGTGCCAGCAGCCAAAACAGGGGGCAATCCTACGAGCAGTACTTC. Its translation: CASSQNRGQSYEQYF.